The 12 T cell receptor beta chains presented below share a single source sample, sequenced in a study of T-cell reconstitution after alpha-beta-depleted transplantation in children (dated by TCRdb to about 2016). Preparation of the library involved PCR. Sequencing used an Illumina HiSeq 2500. To normalize quantification of the TCRbeta repertoire, the TCR libraries were built with molecular barcoding that relied on unique molecular identifiers. Starting from the raw public reads, TCRdb applied fastp trimming at Q25, assembled clones with MiXCR and retained in-frame beta chains. A single entry per CDR3 protein holds the most common genes and DNA from its merged rows. In this sample the table shows about 370,000 distinct CDR3 sequences, roughly 22% of which occur a single time. The ten largest clones represent approximately 3.9% of the sample. Sequencing was performed on PBMCs from the stem cell graft donor, taken from the stem cell graft. These receptors were taken from a human donor who donated a stem cell graft to a child with acute myeloid leukemia.

This clonotype occurred many times. The J gene is TRBJ2-1, the V gene TRBV12-3 or TRBV12-4, with 14 nucleotides matching TRBD2. CDR3 size: 17 residues. With 5 bases clipped from V and 8 bases from J, the junction kept 11 bases outside the gene matches. The CDR3 nucleotides are TGTGCCAGCAGTCTTCGACTAGCGGGAGGGGAGGGATATGAGCAGTTCTTC. As protein: CASSLRLAGGEGYEQFF.

This clonotype was seen more than once but under ten times. CDR3 sequence: CASSDPGQIYGYTF. Here the CDR3 DNA reads TGTGCCAGCAGTGATCCAGGACAGATCTATGGCTACACCTTC. This chain connects TRBV25-1 to TRBJ1-2, with D possibly TRBD1 on 6 matching bases. Germline-derived CDR1 and CDR2 are MGHDK and SYGVNS. The CDR3 covers 14 residues. V lost 3 bases and J lost 4, with 12 bases in between.

This chain joins TRBV7-8 and TRBJ2-5; TRBD2 matches 7 bases. CDR1 is SGHVS, CDR2 FQNEAQ, per germline. V lost 5 bases, J lost 1 base, and 7 bases stayed unmatched. This CDR3 spans 15 amino acids. CDR3 coding DNA: TGTGCCAGCAGCCCGCGTGGCGGGAGCCAAGAGACCCAGTACTTC. This encodes CASSPRGGSQETQYF.

This clonotype was recorded many times. The chain carries TRBV7-2 and TRBJ2-5; TRBD1 is a possible D gene (5 bases). The CDR3 totals 14 residues. Trimming removed 0 bases at V and 3 bases at J, with 8 bases between. Per germline, CDR1 SGHTA and CDR2 FQGNSA. CDR3 amino acids: CASSLAAGKETQYF. CDR3 nucleotides: TGTGCCAGCAGCTTAGCGGCAGGGAAAGAGACCCAGTACTTC.

The chain joins TRBV25-1 to TRBJ1-3; TRBD1 agrees at 8 bases. Germline trimming cut 0 bases from V and 0 bases from J; bases unmatched to any gene: 13. Germline V gene data show CDR1 as MGHDK and CDR2 as SYGVNS. The CDR3 length is 20 residues. The CDR3 nucleotides are TGTGCCAGCAGTGAATATATCGGACAGGGCTCTCTAAGCTCTGGAAACACCATATATTTT. This translates into CASSEYIGQGSLSSGNTIYF.

The sample holds a few counts of this clonotype. The genes are TRBV12-3 or TRBV12-4 and TRBJ2-1; no definite D call. This CDR3 is 12 amino acids long. Trimming stripped 5 bases from V and 7 bases from J, with 9 bases between. Here the CDR3 reads CASSGLSNEQFF. The CDR3 DNA reads as TGTGCCAGCAGTGGTCTCTCTAATGAGCAGTTCTTC.

This clonotype has at least ten counts. The genes are TRBV12-3 or TRBV12-4 and TRBJ2-2, with TRBD2 matching 12 bases. V trimming: 5 bases; J trimming: 1 base; junction bases outside the gene matches: 5. This CDR3 has 17 residues. Here the CDR3 reads CASSPVTSGRNTGELFF. The CDR3 nucleotides read TGTGCCAGCAGTCCGGTGACTAGCGGGAGGAACACCGGGGAGCTGTTTTTT.

This rearrangement joins TRBV9 to TRBJ1-2, with D perhaps TRBD1 (5 bases). Deletions cut 0 bases from V and 0 bases from J, with 9 bases between. Germline CDR1 is SGDLS and CDR2 is YYNGEE. This CDR3 spans 15 amino acids. DNA for the CDR3: TGTGCCAGCAGCGTAGTAGGGGATACTAACTATGGCTACACCTTC. Protein sequence: CASSVVGDTNYGYTF.

Only a few counts were recorded for this clonotype. The rearrangement uses TRBV28 and TRBJ2-1; D is unresolved. The V end was cut by 4 bases, the J end by 2 bases, with 9 bases between. CDR3 size: 14 residues. Germline CDR1 is MDHEN and CDR2 is SYDVKM. DNA for the CDR3: TGTGCCAGCAGTTCCTGGCGCACCTACAATGAGCAGTTCTTC. This codes for CASSSWRTYNEQFF.

This chain joins TRBV12-3 or TRBV12-4 and TRBJ2-1; possibly TRBD1 for D (5 bases). V shed 6 bases and J shed 5 bases, with 20 bases lying between them. This CDR3 region has 16 residues. CDR3 sequence reads: CASRSVGLVANNEQFF. For the CDR3, the DNA is TGTGCCAGCAGGTCGGTGGGGCTAGTGGCAAACAATGAGCAGTTCTTC.

This clonotype showed up many times. V and J are TRBV4-3 and TRBJ2-7, with a tentative D call TRBD2 (5 bases). Germline V CDR1 and CDR2: LGHNA, YSLEER. V shed 0 bases and J shed 4 bases, with 7 bases lying between them. The CDR3 sequence is 13 residues long. The CDR3 here is CASSQDRGYEQYF. The CDR3 DNA sequence: TGCGCCAGCAGCCAAGATCGGGGTTACGAGCAGTACTTC.

This clonotype was observed a few times. This rearrangement joins TRBV11-2 to TRBJ2-5; 11 bases are shared with TRBD2. The CDR3 is 19 residues long. J was trimmed by 0 bases and V by 1 base; bases with no gene match: 10. Germline V gene sequence: CDR1 SGHAT, CDR2 FQNNGV. Written as DNA, the CDR3 is TGTGCCAGCAGCTTAGGGTACGGTAGCGGGAGGGCCCACCAAGAGACCCAGTACTTC. This gives the protein CASSLGYGSGRAHQETQYF. Based on the CDR3 plus reference TRBV11-2 and TRBJ2-5, the full variable domain is EAGVAQSPRYKIIEKRQSVAFWCNPISGHATLYWYQQILGQGPKLLIQFQNNGVVDDSQLPKDRFSAERLKGVDSTLKIQPAKLEDSAVYLCASSLGYGSGRAHQETQYFGPGTRLLVL.